This TCR beta chain was sequenced during a study of shared clonotypes between healthy human individuals. Turning to this clone: Its antigen remains unknown.

Assay: immunoSEQ multiplex PCR; the TCRdb copy retains only in-frame clones and omits some. In the table there are 2 million to 2.5 million clones, 93% of which are singletons. This CDR3 spans 13 amino acids. The V and J ends lost 4 bases and 7 bases respectively, with 14 bases between them. The germline V gene encodes CDR1 MNHNS and CDR2 SASEGT. Findings and caveats of the study: Sharing across four donors was highest in naive CD4 (approximately 5%) and lowest in memory CD8 (0.4%). Clonotype sharing across donors was expected to vary with sequencing depth.

Source material: naive CD4+ T cells from PBMCs. Described subset: CD45RA+ positively selected. The chain links TRBV6-1 to TRBJ2-7, with D perhaps TRBD2 (7 bases). The TCR sequence derives from a young man in good health. Some clones in this sample may be carry-over from other donors' samples. The CDR3 DNA sequence: TGTGCCAGCAGTGGGGCGGGGGCGAGGGAGCAGTACTTC. Its protein product is CASSGAGAREQYF.